A selection of T cell receptor beta chains follows, all from one sample in a study of patients and donors after allogeneic stem cell transplantation. MiXCR, run by TCRdb on the RT-PCR reads, gives a single entry per CDR3 protein. The repertoire holds about 150,000 distinct CDR3 sequences, 30% to 45% seen once, with 40% to 55% in the top ten. The source material was blood, either unsorted or a sorted T cell fraction (not recorded which). Every receptor here comes from a human donor who was either an allogeneic HSCT recipient or a stem cell or donor lymphocyte infusion donor (not recorded which). It is not recorded whose cells these are; they may come from a transplant donor. Both conserved end residues are trimmed from each CDR3. Some rows have no size entry. The others give once, few or many, or a class for an expanded clone.

J gene,clone size,V gene,CDR3 protein
TRBJ2-1,.,TRBV12-3/TRBV12-4,ASTYRLPLHPNEQF
TRBJ1-5,.,TRBV20-1,SARGDNSNQPQH
TRBJ1-6,.,TRBV30,AWSGTVYNSPLH
TRBJ1-1,few,TRBV30,AWSQTVNMRAF
TRBJ1-2,.,TRBV6-1,ASSEKGYYGYT
TRBJ2-1,few,TRBV4-1,ASSRSGVTSYNEQF
TRBJ1-5,.,TRBV20-1,SATKGSNQPQH
TRBJ1-1,.,TRBV5-6,ASTSLATEAF
TRBJ1-1,.,TRBV7-8,ASSFWVTMNTEAF
TRBJ1-5,.,TRBV4-1,ASSPAREGAQPQH
TRBJ2-7,few,TRBV9,ASSPRDRPYEQY
TRBJ2-2,.,TRBV15,ATSPRTDALGELF
TRBJ2-7,many,TRBV4-3,ASSQDAGDSPED
TRBJ2-2,once,TRBV6-2/TRBV6-3,ASSYVVTGPTGELF
TRBJ1-1,.,TRBV18,ASSPIPQANTEAF
TRBJ1-1,.,TRBV4-1,ASSQVGKGTEAF
TRBJ1-6,.,TRBV3-1,ASSQEDRANSPLH
TRBJ1-2,.,TRBV10-3,AISEWQGRNYGYT
TRBJ1-4,many,TRBV20-1,SARSGPYNEKLF
TRBJ1-6,.,TRBV6-5,ASSYLMGVGNSPLH
TRBJ1-1,.,TRBV4-2,ASSQVVTGGWTEAF
TRBJ1-1,.,TRBV4-2,ASSLNLAGYGTEAF
TRBJ1-4,.,TRBV28,ASSPFSGGRRATNEKLF
TRBJ2-2,few,TRBV5-6,ASSPGAGIVNTGELF
TRBJ2-3,.,TRBV7-9,ASEEKGLASTDTQY
TRBJ1-2,.,TRBV7-2,ASSLLGASYGYT
TRBJ2-1,.,TRBV20-1,SANTGPNNEQF
TRBJ1-2,.,TRBV28,ASSSRGFPYGYT
TRBJ1-2,.,TRBV7-8,ASSARHPHGYT
TRBJ1-1,.,TRBV6-6,ASSLTGGGAEAF
TRBJ1-2,.,TRBV12-3/TRBV12-4,ASSLGSNYGYT
TRBJ1-3,few,TRBV6-5,ASSYQGLTPGNTIY
TRBJ1-1,few,TRBV7-8,ASSLDWRHTEAF
TRBJ2-4,.,TRBV3-1,ASSQDLAGAGAKNIQY
TRBJ1-1,.,TRBV29-1,SVSWDTEAF
TRBJ1-2,.,TRBV29-1,SVEYGDALGYT
TRBJ1-1,few,TRBV27,ASTRDRGNTEAF
TRBJ1-1,.,TRBV6-1,ASGVPTSEAF
TRBJ2-2,.,TRBV15,ATSSWGTGLF
TRBJ1-5,.,TRBV6-5,ASSYSLGSNQPQH
TRBJ1-6,once,TRBV30,AWEEGNSPLH
TRBJ1-1,few,TRBV20-1,SARGSGQNTEAF
TRBJ1-2,.,TRBV6-1,ASSYGGVGYT
TRBJ1-6,.,TRBV4-3,ASSQDPGQPRH
TRBJ2-1,.,TRBV12-3/TRBV12-4,ASRSGGPYNEQF
TRBJ1-5,few,TRBV12-3/TRBV12-4,ASSPRGQGNNQPQH
TRBJ2-5,.,TRBV7-8,ASSLGQEETQY
TRBJ2-3,.,TRBV7-2,ASSLGDYFTDTQY
TRBJ1-2,.,TRBV13,ASSFTSEVISGGYT
TRBJ2-3,.,TRBV10-3,ATLSEAGVDTQY
TRBJ1-4,.,TRBV20-1,SARGMGSNEKLF
TRBJ1-1,.,TRBV10-3,AISEPYTEAF
TRBJ2-5,.,TRBV9,ASSVAWGTGSQETQY
TRBJ1-1,few,TRBV4-3,ASSQDRWNTEAF
TRBJ1-1,.,TRBV5-1,ASRFRGGEAF
TRBJ2-5,.,TRBV12-3/TRBV12-4,ASSSSGGREETQY
TRBJ1-1,.,TRBV6-5,ASSYEFNRRAF